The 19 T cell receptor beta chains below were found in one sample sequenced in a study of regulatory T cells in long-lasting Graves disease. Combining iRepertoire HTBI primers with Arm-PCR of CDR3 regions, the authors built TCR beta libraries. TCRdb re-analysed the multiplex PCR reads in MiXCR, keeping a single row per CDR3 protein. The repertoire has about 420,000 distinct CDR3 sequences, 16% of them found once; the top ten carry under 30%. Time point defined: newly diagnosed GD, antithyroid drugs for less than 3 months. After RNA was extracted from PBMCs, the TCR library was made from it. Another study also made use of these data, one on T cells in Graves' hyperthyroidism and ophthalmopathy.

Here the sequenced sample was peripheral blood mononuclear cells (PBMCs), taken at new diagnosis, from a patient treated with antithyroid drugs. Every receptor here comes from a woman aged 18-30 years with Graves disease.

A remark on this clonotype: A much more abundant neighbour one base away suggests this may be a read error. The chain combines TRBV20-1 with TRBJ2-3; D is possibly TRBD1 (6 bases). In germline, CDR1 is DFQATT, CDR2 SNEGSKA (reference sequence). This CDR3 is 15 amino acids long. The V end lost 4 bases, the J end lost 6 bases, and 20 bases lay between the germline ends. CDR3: CSANSVSGARDTQYF. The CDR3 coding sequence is TGCAGTGCTAACTCCGTTTCAGGGGCCCGGGATACGCAGTATTTT.

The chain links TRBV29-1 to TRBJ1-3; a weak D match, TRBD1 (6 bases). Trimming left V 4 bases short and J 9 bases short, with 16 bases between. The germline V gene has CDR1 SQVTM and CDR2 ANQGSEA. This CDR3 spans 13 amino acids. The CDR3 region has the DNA TGCAGCGTTGGAGGGGGGGCGGGGAGCACCATATATTTT. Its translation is CSVGGGAGSTIYF.

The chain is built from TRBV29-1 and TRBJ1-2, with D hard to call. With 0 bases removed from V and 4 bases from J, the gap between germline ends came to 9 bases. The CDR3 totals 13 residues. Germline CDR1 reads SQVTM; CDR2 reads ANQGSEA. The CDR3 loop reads CSVEDLGGYGYTF. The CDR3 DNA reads TGCAGCGTTGAAGATCTGGGCGGCTATGGCTACACCTTC.

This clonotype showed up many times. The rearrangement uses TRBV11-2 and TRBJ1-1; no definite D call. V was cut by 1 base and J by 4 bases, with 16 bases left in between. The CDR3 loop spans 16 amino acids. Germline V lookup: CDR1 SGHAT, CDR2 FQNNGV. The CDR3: CASSLGPAGLLTEAFF. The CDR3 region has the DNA TGTGCCAGCAGCTTAGGACCGGCCGGTCTTCTCACTGAAGCTTTCTTT.

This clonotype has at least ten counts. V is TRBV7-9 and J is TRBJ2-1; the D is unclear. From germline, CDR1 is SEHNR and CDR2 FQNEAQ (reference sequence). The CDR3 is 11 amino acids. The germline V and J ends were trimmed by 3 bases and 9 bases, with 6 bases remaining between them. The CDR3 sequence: CASSFQIEQFF. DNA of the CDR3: TGTGCCAGCAGCTTTCAAATTGAGCAGTTCTTC.

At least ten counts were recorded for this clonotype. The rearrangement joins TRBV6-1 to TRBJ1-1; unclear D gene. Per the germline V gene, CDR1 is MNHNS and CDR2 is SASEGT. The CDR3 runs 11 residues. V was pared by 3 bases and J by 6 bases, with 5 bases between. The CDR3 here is CASSEESEAFF. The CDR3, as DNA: TGTGCCAGCAGTGAGGAGTCTGAAGCTTTCTTT.

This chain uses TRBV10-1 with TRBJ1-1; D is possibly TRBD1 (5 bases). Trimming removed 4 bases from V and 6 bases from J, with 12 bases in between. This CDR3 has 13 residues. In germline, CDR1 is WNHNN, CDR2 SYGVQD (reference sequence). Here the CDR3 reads CASSATGVAEAFF. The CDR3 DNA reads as TGCGCCAGCAGTGCTACAGGCGTCGCTGAAGCTTTCTTT.

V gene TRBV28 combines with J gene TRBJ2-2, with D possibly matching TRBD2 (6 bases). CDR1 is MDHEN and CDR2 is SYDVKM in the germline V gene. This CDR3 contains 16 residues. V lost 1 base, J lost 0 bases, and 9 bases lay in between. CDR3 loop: CASSLLTGANTGELFF. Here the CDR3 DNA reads TGTGCCAGCAGTTTATTAACGGGGGCGAACACCGGGGAGCTGTTTTTT.

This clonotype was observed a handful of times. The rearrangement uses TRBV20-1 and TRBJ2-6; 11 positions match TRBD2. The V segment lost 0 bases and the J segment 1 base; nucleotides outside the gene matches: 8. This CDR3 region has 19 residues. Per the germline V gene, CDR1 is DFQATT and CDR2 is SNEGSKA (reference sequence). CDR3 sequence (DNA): TGCAGTGCTAGAGATCGAACTAGCGGGAGCTCTTCTGGGGCCAACGTCCTGACTTTC. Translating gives CSARDRTSGSSSGANVLTF.

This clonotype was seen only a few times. The CDR3 loop reads CASSVASEAFF. The CDR3 nucleotides are TGTGCCAGCAGCGTAGCCTCGGAAGCTTTCTTT. The chain uses TRBV13 and TRBJ1-1; D is undetermined. V shed 5 bases and J shed 8 bases, with 9 bases lying between them. The CDR3 covers 11 residues. CDR1 is PRHDT and CDR2 is FYEKMQ in the germline V gene (reference sequence).

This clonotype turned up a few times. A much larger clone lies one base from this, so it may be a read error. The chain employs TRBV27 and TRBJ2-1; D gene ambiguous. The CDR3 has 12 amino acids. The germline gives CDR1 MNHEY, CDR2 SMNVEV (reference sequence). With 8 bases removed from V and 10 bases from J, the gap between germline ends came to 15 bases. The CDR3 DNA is TGTGCCAGCCAATCACGGGTCTACGAGCAGTTCTTC. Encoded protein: CASQSRVYEQFF.

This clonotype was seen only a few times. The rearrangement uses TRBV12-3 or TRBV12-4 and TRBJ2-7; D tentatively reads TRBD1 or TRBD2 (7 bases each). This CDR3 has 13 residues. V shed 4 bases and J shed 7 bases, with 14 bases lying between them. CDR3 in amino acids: CASSWGGGGEQYF. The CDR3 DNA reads TGTGCCAGCAGTTGGGGAGGGGGCGGTGAGCAGTACTTC.

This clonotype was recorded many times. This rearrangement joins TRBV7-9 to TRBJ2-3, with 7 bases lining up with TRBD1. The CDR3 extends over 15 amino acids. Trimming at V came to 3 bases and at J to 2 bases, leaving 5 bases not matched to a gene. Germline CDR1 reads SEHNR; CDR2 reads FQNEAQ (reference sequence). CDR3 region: CASSLGRGSTDTQYF. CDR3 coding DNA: TGTGCCAGCAGCTTGGGCAGGGGGTCCACAGATACGCAGTATTTT.

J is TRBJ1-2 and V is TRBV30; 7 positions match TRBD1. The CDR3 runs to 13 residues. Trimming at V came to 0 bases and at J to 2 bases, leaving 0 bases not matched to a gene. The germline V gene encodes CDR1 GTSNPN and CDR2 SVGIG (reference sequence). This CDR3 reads CAWSVTGNYGYTF. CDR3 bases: TGTGCCTGGAGTGTGACAGGGAACTATGGCTACACCTTC. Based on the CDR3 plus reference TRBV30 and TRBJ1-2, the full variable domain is SQTIHQWPATLVQPVGSPLSLECTVEGTSNPNLYWYRQAAGRGLQLLFYSVGIGQISSEVPQNLSASRPQDRQFILSSKKLLLSDSGFYLCAWSVTGNYGYTFGSGTRLTVV.

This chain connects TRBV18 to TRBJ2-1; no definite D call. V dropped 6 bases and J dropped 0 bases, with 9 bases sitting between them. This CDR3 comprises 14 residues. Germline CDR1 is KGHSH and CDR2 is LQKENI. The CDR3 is CASSPVSSYNEQFF. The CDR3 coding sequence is TGTGCCAGCTCGCCGGTTAGCTCCTACAATGAGCAGTTCTTC.

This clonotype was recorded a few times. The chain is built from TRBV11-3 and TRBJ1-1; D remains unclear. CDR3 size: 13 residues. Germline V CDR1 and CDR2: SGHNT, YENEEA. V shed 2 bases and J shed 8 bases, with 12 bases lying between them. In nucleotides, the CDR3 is TGTGCCAGCAGCTTATTCTCACAGATGGAAGCTTTCTTT. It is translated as CASSLFSQMEAFF.

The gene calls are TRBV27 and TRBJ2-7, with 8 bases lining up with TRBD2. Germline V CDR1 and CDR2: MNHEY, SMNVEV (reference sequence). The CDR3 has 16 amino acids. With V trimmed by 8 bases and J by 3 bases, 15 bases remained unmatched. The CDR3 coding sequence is TGTGCCAGCTGGGCACTAGCGGAGGGTGGGGTCTACGAGCAGTACTTC. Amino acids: CASWALAEGGVYEQYF.

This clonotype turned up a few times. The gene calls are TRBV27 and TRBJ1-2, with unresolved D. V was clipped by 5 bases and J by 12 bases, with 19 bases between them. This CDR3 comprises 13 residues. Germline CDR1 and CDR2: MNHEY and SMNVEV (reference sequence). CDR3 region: CASSLASGDGHTF. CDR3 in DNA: TGTGCCAGCAGTCTAGCCTCAGGTGACGGCCACACCTTC.

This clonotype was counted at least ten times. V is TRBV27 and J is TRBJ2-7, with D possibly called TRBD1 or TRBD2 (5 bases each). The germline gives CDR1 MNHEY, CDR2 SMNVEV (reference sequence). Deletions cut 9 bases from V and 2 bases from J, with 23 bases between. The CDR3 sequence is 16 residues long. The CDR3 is CASRGKGSGKPYEQYF. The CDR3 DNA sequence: TGTGCCAGTCGCGGAAAGGGGTCGGGAAAGCCCTACGAGCAGTACTTC.